The following is a T cell receptor (beta chain) sequence with its context. Data came from immunoSEQ multiplex PCR; TCRdb stores just in-frame clones and leaves some out. In the table there are 160,000 or so clones, roughly 88% of which are singletons. The source of the sample is a study of T cell responses to AZD1222 COVID-19 vaccine. Trimming removed 4 bases at V and 1 base at J, with 7 bases between. Per the germline V gene, CDR1 is ENHRY and CDR2 is SYGVKD. This CDR3 is built from 13 residues. This clonotype was sampled from an adult who received the AZD1222 COVID-19 vaccine. The source was peripheral blood, collected 28 days after the second AZD1222 dose. V is TRBV10-3 and J is TRBJ1-1; tentatively, D is TRBD1 (6 bases). The chain's CDR3 is CAISVGGNTEAFF. CDR3 sequence (DNA): TGTGCCATCAGTGTAGGGGGGAACACTGAAGCTTTCTTT.